Sequencing of this T cell receptor (beta chain) was carried out in a study of read filtering for tumor transcriptome and immune sequencing. Molecular barcoded adaptors covering alpha/delta and beta/gamma chains were used on roughly 400 ng RNA. MiXCR, run by TCRdb on the reads, gives a single entry per CDR3 protein. The sample carries around 130,000 distinct CDR3 sequences, less than 15% recorded once. Losses at the gene ends were 4 bases for V and 6 bases for J; bases not matched to a gene: 9. The germline V gene has CDR1 SGHDN and CDR2 FVKESK. The CDR3 runs to 15 residues. This clonotype was found many times.

This chain links TRBV14 with TRBJ1-1, with TRBD1 matching 9 bases. The sequenced sample consisted of a population of CD138-negative cells sorted from bone marrow. This sequence originates from a donor aged 40 or over with multiple myeloma. In DNA, the CDR3 is TGTGCCAGCAGCCGCCAGTCTACAGGGGGCTCTGAAGCTTTCTTT. Its protein product is CASSRQSTGGSEAFF. The variable domain in full, completed from reference TRBV14 and TRBJ1-1, reads EAGVTQFPSHSVIEKGQTVTLRCDPISGHDNLYWYRRVMGKEIKFLLHFVKESKQDESGMPNNRFLAERTGGTYSTLKVQPAELEDSGVYFCASSRQSTGGSEAFFGQGTRLTVV.